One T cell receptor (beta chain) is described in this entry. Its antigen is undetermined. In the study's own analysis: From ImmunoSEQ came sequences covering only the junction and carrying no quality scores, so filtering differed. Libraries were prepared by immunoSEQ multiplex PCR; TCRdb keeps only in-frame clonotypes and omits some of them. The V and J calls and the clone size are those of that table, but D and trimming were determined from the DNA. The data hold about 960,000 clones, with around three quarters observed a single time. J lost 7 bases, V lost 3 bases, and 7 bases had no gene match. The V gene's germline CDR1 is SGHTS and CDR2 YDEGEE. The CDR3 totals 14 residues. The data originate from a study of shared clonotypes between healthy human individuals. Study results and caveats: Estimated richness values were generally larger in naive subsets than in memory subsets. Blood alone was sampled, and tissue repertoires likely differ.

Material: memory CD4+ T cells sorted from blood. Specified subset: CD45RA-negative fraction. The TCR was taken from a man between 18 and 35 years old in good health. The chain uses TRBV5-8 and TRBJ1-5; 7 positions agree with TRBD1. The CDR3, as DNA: TGTGCCAGCAGCTCTGACAGGGTTAGGCAGCCCCAGCATTTT. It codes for CASSSDRVRQPQHF.